The clone carrying this TCR beta chain has at least ten counts. This beta chain came through as a stray read in a library set up for alpha chains, and its size says little. This specimen comes from a study of spatial heterogeneity in lung cancer. TCRdb re-derived calls from the 5' RACE reads in MiXCR, one entry per CDR3 protein. The table records some 6,900 distinct CDR3 sequences, roughly 4.2% of them present only once. After removal of 5 bases from V and 3 bases from J, the junction contained 12 bases not matched to a gene. The CDR3 extends over 17 amino acids. CDR1 LNHDA and CDR2 SQIVND come from the germline V gene (reference sequence). Regarding time point: sample taken at primary tumor resection. Without sorting, whole RNA was sequenced from tumor, nontumor lung or frozen PBMC.

The sequence was obtained from a female donor with early-stage non-small cell lung cancer. The sequences come from normal lung tissue next to the tumor, collected at surgery. V is TRBV19 and J is TRBJ1-5; 8 bases align to TRBD1. The CDR3 protein is CASSPNDRGGPNQPQHF. In DNA, the CDR3 is TGTGCCAGTAGTCCAAATGACAGGGGCGGGCCCAATCAGCCCCAGCATTTT.